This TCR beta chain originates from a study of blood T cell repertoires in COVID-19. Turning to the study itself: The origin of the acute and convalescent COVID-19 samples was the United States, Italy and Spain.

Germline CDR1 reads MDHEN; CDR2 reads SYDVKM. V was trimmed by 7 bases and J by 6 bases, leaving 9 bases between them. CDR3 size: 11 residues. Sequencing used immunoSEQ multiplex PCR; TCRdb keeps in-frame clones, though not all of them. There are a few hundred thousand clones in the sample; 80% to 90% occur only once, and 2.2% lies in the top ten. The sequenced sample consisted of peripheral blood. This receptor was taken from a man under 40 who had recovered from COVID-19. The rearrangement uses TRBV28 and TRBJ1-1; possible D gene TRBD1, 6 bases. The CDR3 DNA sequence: TGTGCCAGCATCAGGGGTCCTGAAGCTTTCTTT. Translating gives CASIRGPEAFF.